This TCR beta chain emerged from a study of blood T cell repertoires in COVID-19. Trimming pared 0 bases from V and 9 bases from J, leaving 9 bases between. In germline, CDR1 is LNHNV, CDR2 YYDKDF (reference sequence). The CDR3 totals 13 residues. Repertoires were generated with immunoSEQ multiplex PCR, while TCRdb's copy carries only in-frame clones and drops some. The sample shows roughly 200,000 clones, around 90% of them seen only once. This clone was seen more than once but under ten times. This rearrangement joins TRBV15 to TRBJ2-1, with a possible D match to TRBD1 (5 bases). This clonotype was sampled from a woman between 25 and 40 years old who had recovered from COVID-19. The sequencing sample was made of PBMCs or T cells enriched from blood (not recorded which). The CDR3 nucleotides read TGTGCCACCAGCAGAGATAGGGGAAGTGAGCAGTTCTTC. It yields the protein CATSRDRGSEQFF.